Listed here are 21 T cell receptor beta chains from one sample, sequenced in a study of blood T cell repertoires in COVID-19. Repertoires were generated with immunoSEQ multiplex PCR, while TCRdb's copy carries only in-frame clones and drops some. The sample records 200,000 to 250,000 clones, around 80% being singletons. Specimen: peripheral blood. These receptor sequences come from a woman in her 70s with acute or convalescent COVID-19.

The rearrangement uses TRBV28 and TRBJ2-7, with D unresolved. Trimming removed 2 bases at V and 6 bases at J, with 8 bases between. This CDR3 is built from 12 residues. The germline CDR1 and CDR2 sequences are MDHEN and SYDVKM. The CDR3 here is CASSLPFGEQYF. The CDR3 DNA follows: TGTGCCAGCAGTTTACCCTTCGGCGAGCAGTACTTC.

The chain recombines TRBV30 with TRBJ1-6; the D is unclear. The V end was cut by 3 bases, the J end by 1 base, with 10 bases between. The CDR3 loop spans 15 amino acids. Germline lookup yields CDR1 GTSNPN and CDR2 SVGIG (reference sequence). This CDR3 reads CAWSQARSYNSPLHF. CDR3 nucleotide sequence: TGTGCCTGGAGCCAGGCAAGATCCTATAATTCACCCCTCCACTTT.

The J gene is TRBJ2-3, the V gene TRBV18; 8 bases fit TRBD1. Losses at the gene ends were 2 bases for V and 2 bases for J; bases not matched to a gene: 3. Germline V gene sequence: CDR1 KGHSH, CDR2 LQKENI. There are 15 residues in the CDR3. In nucleotides, the CDR3 is TGTGCCAGCTCACCAGGACAGGGTTACACAGATACGCAGTATTTT. It translates to CASSPGQGYTDTQYF. Full variable domain (outside the CDR3, taken from reference TRBV18 and TRBJ2-3): NAGVMQNPRHLVRRRGQEARLRCSPMKGHSHVYWYRQLPEEGLKFMVYLQKENIIDESGMPKERFSAEFPKEGPSILRIQQVVRGDSAAYFCASSPGQGYTDTQYFGPGTRLTVL.

The V gene is TRBV7-7, the J gene TRBJ2-5, with 7 positions matching TRBD1. CDR1 and CDR2 from the germline V gene are SSHAT and FNYEAQ (reference sequence). This CDR3 comprises 14 residues. The V segment lost 4 bases and the J segment 1 base; nucleotides outside the gene matches: 3. The CDR3 region is CASSSGQTQETQYF. CDR3 in DNA: TGTGCCAGCAGCTCGGGACAGACCCAAGAGACCCAGTACTTC.

The chain employs TRBV6-2 or TRBV6-3 and TRBJ2-7, with 8 bases aligning to TRBD1. This CDR3 is built from 16 residues. J lost 7 bases, V lost 2 bases, and 13 bases had no gene match. The germline gives CDR1 MNHEY, CDR2 SVGEGT. DNA for the CDR3: TGTGCCAGCAGTTACCCCCCCCAGGGGGCGCAGCGGGAGCAGTACTTC. Protein sequence: CASSYPPQGAQREQYF.

This chain connects TRBV5-1 to TRBJ1-1; D is possibly TRBD1 (6 bases). Per germline, CDR1 SGHRS and CDR2 YFSETQ. The CDR3 loop spans 15 amino acids. The V end was cut by 2 bases, the J end by 4 bases, with 15 bases between. The CDR3 DNA reads TGCGCCAGCAGCTTTAGTGGGACAAATCCCACTGAAGCTTTCTTT. Amino acids: CASSFSGTNPTEAFF.

This clone was found once. The gene calls are TRBV7-2 and TRBJ2-3, with a weak D call TRBD2 (6 bases). V shed 7 bases and J shed 2 bases, with 13 bases lying between them. CDR1 is SGHTA, CDR2 FQGNSA, per germline. CDR3 length: 14 amino acids. CDR3 DNA sequence: TGTGCCAGCATCCCGGGACTTGTCACAGATACGCAGTATTTT. Amino acids: CASIPGLVTDTQYF.

This clone appeared a few times. The chain joins TRBV14 to TRBJ2-3; 9 bases agree with TRBD1. The CDR3 runs 17 residues. Germline V CDR1 and CDR2: SGHDN, FVKESK. Losses at the gene ends were 4 bases for V and 4 bases for J; bases not matched to a gene: 12. CDR3 in DNA: TGTGCCAGCAGCCCTATCTACAGGGGGCCTCCCCCAGATACGCAGTATTTT. It translates to CASSPIYRGPPPDTQYF.

The chain uses TRBV5-8 and TRBJ1-5; TRBD1 is a possible D gene (6 bases). This CDR3 has 15 amino acids. CDR1 is SGHTS, CDR2 YDEGEE, per germline. V gave up 3 bases and J gave up 2 bases, with 12 bases separating them. The CDR3 DNA follows: TGTGCCAGCAGCTACCCCTCAGGGGGCAATCAGCCCCAGCATTTT. Translating it yields CASSYPSGGNQPQHF. Filled out from reference TRBV5-8 and TRBJ1-5, the complete variable domain reads EAGVTQSPTHLIKTRGQQATLRCSPISGHTSVYWYQQALGLGLQFLLWYDEGEERNRGNFPPRFSGRQFPNYSSELNVNALELEDSALYLCASSYPSGGNQPQHFGDGTRLSIL.

This clone was recorded a few times. V is TRBV2 and J is TRBJ2-5; TRBD2 is a possible D gene (6 bases). The CDR3 extends over 15 amino acids. V shed 3 bases and J shed 5 bases, with 16 bases lying between them. Germline V CDR1 and CDR2: SNHLY, FYNNEI. CDR3 protein: CASSEAGLVGETQYF. CDR3 nucleotide sequence: TGTGCCAGCAGTGAGGCGGGGCTTGTGGGGGAGACCCAGTACTTC. The variable domain in full, with the rest retrieved from reference TRBV2 and TRBJ2-5, is EPEVTQTPSHQVTQMGQEVILRCVPISNHLYFYWYRQILGQKVEFLVSFYNNEISEKSEIFDDQFSVERPDGSNFTLKIRSTKLEDSAMYFCASSEAGLVGETQYFGPGTRLLVL.

The rearrangement links TRBV7-6 to TRBJ2-5; perhaps TRBD1 as D (5 bases). The V and J ends lost 5 bases and 5 bases respectively, with 12 bases between them. CDR1 is SGHVS and CDR2 is FNYEAQ in the germline V gene. This CDR3 comprises 13 residues. The CDR3 bases are TGTGCCAGCAGCCTCGACAGACGGGAGACCCAGTACTTC. It specifies CASSLDRRETQYF.

The V and J genes are TRBV4-1 and TRBJ2-5, with D maybe TRBD1 (6 bases). Germline V lookup: CDR1 MGHRA, CDR2 YSYEKL. The length of the CDR3 is 17 residues. V was pared by 4 bases and J by 4 bases, with 22 bases between. Here the CDR3 DNA reads TGCGCCAGCAGCCCAATACAGGGACCCCCCCACGGAGAGACCCAGTACTTC. Encoded protein: CASSPIQGPPHGETQYF.

This rearrangement joins TRBV5-1 to TRBJ2-3, with TRBD2 matching 10 bases. The germline V gene has CDR1 SGHRS and CDR2 YFSETQ. Trimming removed 5 bases from V and 1 base from J; junction bases left unmatched: 7. The CDR3 extends over 16 amino acids. CDR3 in amino acids: CASRERGGLGTDTQYF. CDR3 nucleotide sequence: TGCGCCAGCAGAGAGCGGGGGGGCTTGGGCACAGATACGCAGTATTTT.

The rearrangement joins TRBV3-1 (or the pseudogene TRBV3-2) to TRBJ1-6; tentative D call: TRBD1 (5 bases). CDR1 LGHDT and CDR2 YNNKEL come from the germline V gene (reference sequence). Deletions cut 5 bases from V and 10 bases from J, with 15 bases between. The CDR3 loop spans 14 amino acids. The CDR3 DNA follows: TGTGCCAGCAGCTTCCCGGGGGAGGGCTCACCCCTCCACTTT. This sequence encodes CASSFPGEGSPLHF.

V is TRBV5-4 and J is TRBJ2-7, with TRBD2 matching over 7 bases. Germline V gene data show CDR1 as SGHNT and CDR2 as YYREEE (reference sequence). This CDR3 is 17 amino acids long. J gave up 0 bases and V 5 bases, and 14 bases lay outside the gene matches. This CDR3 is CASRNLLGLRSSYEQYF. In DNA form, the CDR3 reads TGTGCCAGCAGGAACCTGTTGGGACTACGAAGCTCCTACGAGCAGTACTTC. The whole variable domain, filled in from reference TRBV5-4 and TRBJ2-7, reads ETGVTQSPTHLIKTRGQQVTLRCSSQSGHNTVSWYQQALGQGPQFIFQYYREEENGRGNFPPRFSGLQFPNYSSELNVNALELDDSALYLCASRNLLGLRSSYEQYFGPGTRLTVT.

This clone was recorded once. V gene TRBV4-1 combines with J gene TRBJ2-2, with 7 bases matching TRBD1. The CDR3 loop spans 16 amino acids. The V and J ends lost 1 base and 0 bases, in that order; junction bases with no gene match: 2. From germline, CDR1 is MGHRA and CDR2 YSYEKL. The CDR3 here is CASSQVQGANTGELFF. CDR3 coding DNA: TGCGCCAGCAGCCAAGTCCAGGGGGCGAACACCGGGGAGCTGTTTTTT.

The DNA for the CDR3 is TGCGCCAGCAGCTTGGCCGGCAGTGCGGGGGCCGGGGAGCTGTTTTTT. It yields the protein CASSLAGSAGAGELFF. The genes are TRBV5-1 and TRBJ2-2; 7 bases map to TRBD2. J lost 6 bases, V lost 0 bases, and 8 bases had no gene match. CDR3 length: 16 amino acids. Looked up from germline, CDR1 is SGHRS and CDR2 is YFSETQ.

The V and J genes are TRBV6-1 and TRBJ2-7; D may be TRBD1 (6 bases). Germline V gene data show CDR1 as MNHNS and CDR2 as SASEGT. V was trimmed by 2 bases and J by 7 bases, leaving 24 bases between them. This CDR3 spans 17 amino acids. The CDR3 nucleotides read TGTGCCAGCAGTGAAAAGGGGGAAAAGAGCCTGTCGGGGGAGCAGTACGTC. It yields the protein CASSEKGEKSLSGEQYV.

The V call is TRBV12-3 or TRBV12-4, the J call TRBJ2-7; D perhaps matches TRBD1 (6 bases). The CDR3 is 13 residues long. V was cut by 6 bases and J by 3 bases, with 12 bases left in between. CDR3 coding DNA: TGTGCCAGCAGCCTACAACAGGGCTACGAGCAGTACTTC. Residues: CASSLQQGYEQYF.

Concerning this clone itself: At the DNA level, this CDR3 is encoded by other sequences in the same sample as well. The chain combines TRBV9 with TRBJ2-6, with D possibly TRBD2 on 5 matching bases. V shed 3 bases and J shed 3 bases, with 7 bases lying between them. The CDR3 runs 14 residues. CDR1 is SGDLS, CDR2 YYNGEE, per germline. CDR3 nucleotides: TGTGCCAGCAGCGCGGGGAGTGGGGCCAACGTCCTGACTTTC. Translating gives CASSAGSGANVLTF.

The genes are TRBV7-6 and TRBJ1-4; 8 positions match TRBD1. J gave up 7 bases and V 5 bases, and 12 bases lay outside the gene matches. The germline gives CDR1 SGHVS, CDR2 FNYEAQ. The CDR3 covers 16 residues. Here the CDR3 reads CASSPTDRGRSEKLFF. CDR3 DNA: TGTGCCAGCAGCCCAACCGACAGGGGACGGAGTGAAAAACTGTTTTTT. The full variable domain, completed using reference TRBV7-6 and TRBJ1-4, is GAGVSQSPRYKVTKRGQDVALRCDPISGHVSLYWYRQALGQGPEFLTYFNYEAQQDKSGLPNDRFSAERPEGSISTLTIQRTEQRDSAMYRCASSPTDRGRSEKLFFGSGTQLSVL.